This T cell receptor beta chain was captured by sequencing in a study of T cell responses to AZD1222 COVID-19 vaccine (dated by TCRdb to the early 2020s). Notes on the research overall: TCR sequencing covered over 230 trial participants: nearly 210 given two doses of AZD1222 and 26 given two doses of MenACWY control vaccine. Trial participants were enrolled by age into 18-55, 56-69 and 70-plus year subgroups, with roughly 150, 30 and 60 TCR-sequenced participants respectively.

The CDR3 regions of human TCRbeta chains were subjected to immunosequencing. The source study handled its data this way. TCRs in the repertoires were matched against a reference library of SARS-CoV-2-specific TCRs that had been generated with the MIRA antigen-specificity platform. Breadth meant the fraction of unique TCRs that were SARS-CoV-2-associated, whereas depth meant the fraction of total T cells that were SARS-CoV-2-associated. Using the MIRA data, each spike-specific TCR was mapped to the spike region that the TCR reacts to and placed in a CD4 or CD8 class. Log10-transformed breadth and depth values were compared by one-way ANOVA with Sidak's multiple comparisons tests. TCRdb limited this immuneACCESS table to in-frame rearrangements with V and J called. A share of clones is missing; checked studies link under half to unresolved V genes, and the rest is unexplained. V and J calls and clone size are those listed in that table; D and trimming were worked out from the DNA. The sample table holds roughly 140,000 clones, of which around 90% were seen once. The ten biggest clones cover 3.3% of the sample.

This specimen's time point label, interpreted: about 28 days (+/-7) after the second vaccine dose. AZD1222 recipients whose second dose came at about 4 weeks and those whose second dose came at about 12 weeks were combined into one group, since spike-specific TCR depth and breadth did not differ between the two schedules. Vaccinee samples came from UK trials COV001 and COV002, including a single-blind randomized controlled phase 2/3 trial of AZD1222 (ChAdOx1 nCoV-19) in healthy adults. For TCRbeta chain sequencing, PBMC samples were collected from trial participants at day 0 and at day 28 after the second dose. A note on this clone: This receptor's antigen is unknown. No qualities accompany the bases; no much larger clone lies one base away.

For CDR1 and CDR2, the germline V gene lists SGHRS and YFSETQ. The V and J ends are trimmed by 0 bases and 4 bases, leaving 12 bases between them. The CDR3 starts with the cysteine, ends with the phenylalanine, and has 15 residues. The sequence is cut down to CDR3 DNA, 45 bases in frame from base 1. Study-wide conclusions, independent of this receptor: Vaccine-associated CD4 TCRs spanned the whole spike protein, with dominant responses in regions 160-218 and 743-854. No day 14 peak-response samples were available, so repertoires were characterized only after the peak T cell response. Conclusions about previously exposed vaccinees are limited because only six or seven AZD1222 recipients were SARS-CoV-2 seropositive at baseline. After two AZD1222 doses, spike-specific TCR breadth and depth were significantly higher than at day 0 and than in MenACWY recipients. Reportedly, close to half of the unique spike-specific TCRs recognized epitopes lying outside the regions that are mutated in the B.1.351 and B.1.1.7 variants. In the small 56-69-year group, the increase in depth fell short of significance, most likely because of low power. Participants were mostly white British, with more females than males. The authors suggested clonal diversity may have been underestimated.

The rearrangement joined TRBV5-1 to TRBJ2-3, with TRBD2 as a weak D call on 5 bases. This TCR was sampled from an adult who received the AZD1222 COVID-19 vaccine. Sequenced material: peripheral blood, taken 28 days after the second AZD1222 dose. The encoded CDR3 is CASSLEASFPDTQYF. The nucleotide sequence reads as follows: TGCGCCAGCAGCTTGGAGGCTAGCTTTCCAGATACGCAGTATTTT.